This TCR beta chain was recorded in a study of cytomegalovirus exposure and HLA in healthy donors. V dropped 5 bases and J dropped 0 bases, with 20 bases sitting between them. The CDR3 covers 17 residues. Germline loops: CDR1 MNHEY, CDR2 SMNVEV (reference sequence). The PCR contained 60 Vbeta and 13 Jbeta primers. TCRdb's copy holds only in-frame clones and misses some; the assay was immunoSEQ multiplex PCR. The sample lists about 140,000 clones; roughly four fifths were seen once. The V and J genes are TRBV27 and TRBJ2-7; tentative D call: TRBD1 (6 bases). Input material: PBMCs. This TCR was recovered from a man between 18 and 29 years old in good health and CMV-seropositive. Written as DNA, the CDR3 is TGTGCCAGCAGTCTCCTGAGGGGGACAAGGAGCTCCTACGAGCAGTACTTC. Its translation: CASSLLRGTRSSYEQYF.